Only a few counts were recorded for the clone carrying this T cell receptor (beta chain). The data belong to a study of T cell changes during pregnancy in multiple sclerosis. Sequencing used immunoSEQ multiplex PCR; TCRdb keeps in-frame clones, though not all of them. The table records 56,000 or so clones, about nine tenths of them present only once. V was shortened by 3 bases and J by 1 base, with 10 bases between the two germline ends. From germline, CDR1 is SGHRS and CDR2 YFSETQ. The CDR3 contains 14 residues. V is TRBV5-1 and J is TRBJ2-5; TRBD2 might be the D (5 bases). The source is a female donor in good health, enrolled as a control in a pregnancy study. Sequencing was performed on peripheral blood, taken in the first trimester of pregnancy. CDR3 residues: CASSSGNIQETQYF. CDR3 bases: TGCGCCAGCAGCTCGGGGAATATCCAAGAGACCCAGTACTTC.